This TCR beta chain was sequenced for a study of OX40 agonist ivuxolimab in advanced cancers. Study-wide background: Three patients, one with hepatocellular carcinoma and two with cutaneous melanoma, responded partially. Study-wide findings and caveats: Expanded clones were, on average, more numerous in CD8+ T cells than in CD4+. The 0.1-3.0 mg/kg partial responders had among the lowest clonal expansion.

Concerning this clone itself: Its target is unknown.

Produced via immunoSEQ multiplex PCR; TCRdb's table is partial and in-frame only. The table lists approximately 70,000 clones, 88% of them singletons. The length of the CDR3 is 15 residues. Per the germline V gene, CDR1 is SGHKS and CDR2 is YYEKEE (reference sequence). Trimming stripped 5 bases from V and 7 bases from J, with 16 bases between. Sequences were derived from CD4+ or CD8+ T cells sorted from blood, sampled in a trial of the OX40 agonist ivuxolimab. This chain connects TRBV5-5 to TRBJ1-6; unclear D gene. The clonotype comes from an adult with an advanced solid tumor such as melanoma, head and neck, liver or kidney cancer. CDR3 amino acids: CASRFRAGENSPLHF. The DNA for the CDR3 is TGTGCCAGCAGATTCAGAGCCGGGGAAAATTCACCCCTCCACTTT.